The 29 T cell receptor beta chains listed next were all sequenced from one sample in a study of CD8 T cells in ankylosing spondylitis. Whole-study results and caveats: There was a TCR beta motif, made of several highly homologous variants, that appeared characteristic of ankylosing spondylitis blood.

One entry per CDR3 protein, called by TCRdb with MiXCR from the 5' RACE reads. The table shows more than 600,000 distinct CDR3 sequences, with about 20% occurring only once. Their antigens remain unidentified. The specimen was blood, either unsorted or a sorted T cell fraction (not recorded which). These TCRs come from a male donor with ankylosing spondylitis.

This clonotype was picked up a small number of times. The rearrangement links TRBV10-3 to TRBJ1-2, with 9 bases aligning to TRBD1. This CDR3 region has 14 residues. Losses at the gene ends were 11 bases for V and 4 bases for J; bases not matched to a gene: 11. The germline gives CDR1 ENHRY, CDR2 SYGVKD. CDR3 nucleotides: TGTGCCGCCGGAAGACAGGGGGATGGCTATGGCTACACCTTC. Its protein is CAAGRQGDGYGYTF.

This clonotype has only a few counts. V usage is TRBV6-2 or TRBV6-3 and J usage is TRBJ2-7, with 10 bases matching TRBD1. V shed 6 bases and J 2 bases; nucleotides not matched to a gene: 7. In germline, CDR1 is MNHEY, CDR2 SVGEGT. This CDR3 comprises 15 residues. The CDR3 sequence is CASRNTGTGAYEQYF. The CDR3 DNA reads as TGTGCCAGCAGAAACACCGGGACAGGGGCCTACGAGCAGTACTTC.

This clonotype has a single count. The chain carries TRBV20-1 and TRBJ2-5; TRBD1 aligns across 7 bases. The germline gives CDR1 DFQATT, CDR2 SNEGSKA (reference sequence). This CDR3 has 14 amino acids. V was pared by 5 bases and J by 3 bases, with 9 bases of the junction left unmatched. CDR3 sequence: CSAGTQDREETQYF. The CDR3, as DNA: TGCAGTGCTGGAACCCAAGACAGGGAAGAGACCCAGTACTTC.

The chain is built from TRBV7-2 and TRBJ2-2, with 11 bases that match TRBD1. This CDR3 has 15 residues. Losses at the gene ends were 5 bases for V and 5 bases for J; bases not matched to a gene: 4. Germline CDR1 and CDR2: SGHTA and FQGNSA. The CDR3 nucleotides are TGTGCCAGCAGCGGGACAGGGGGTTGGACCGGGGAGCTGTTTTTT. This sequence encodes CASSGTGGWTGELFF.

V gene TRBV5-1 combines with J gene TRBJ2-2; D may be TRBD2 (5 bases). The CDR3 totals 14 residues. Germline loops: CDR1 SGHRS, CDR2 YFSETQ. Trimming left V 2 bases short and J 7 bases short, with 12 bases between. Here the CDR3 reads CASSLLSVGGELFF. In DNA, the CDR3 is TGCGCCAGCAGCTTACTTAGCGTCGGCGGGGAGCTGTTTTTT.

The chain joins TRBV29-1 to TRBJ2-5; D remains unclear. Per germline, CDR1 SQVTM and CDR2 ANQGSEA. V lost 3 bases and J lost 5, with 10 bases in between. The CDR3 loop spans 12 amino acids. The CDR3 coding sequence is TGCAGCGTTGAGGATGGTTGGGAGACCCAGTACTTC. Encoded protein: CSVEDGWETQYF. The whole variable domain, filled in from reference TRBV29-1 and TRBJ2-5, reads SAVISQKPSRDICQRGTSLTIQCQVDSQVTMMFWYRQQPGQSLTLIATANQGSEATYESGFVIDKFPISRPNLTFSTLTVSNMSPEDSSIYLCSVEDGWETQYFGPGTRLLVL.

This clonotype turned up a few times. The gene calls are TRBV27 and TRBJ2-7; D uncertain. In germline, CDR1 is MNHEY, CDR2 SMNVEV (reference sequence). The CDR3 is made up of 16 amino acids. The V and J ends lost 0 bases and 1 base respectively, with 13 bases between them. DNA for the CDR3: TGTGCCAGCAGTTTATCGAGTTCCACGGGTTCCTACGAGCAGTACTTC. It is translated as CASSLSSSTGSYEQYF.

The chain carries TRBV5-8 and TRBJ2-1, with 14 bases fitting TRBD2. This CDR3 is built from 16 residues. Looked up from germline, CDR1 is SGHTS and CDR2 is YDEGEE. Losses at the gene ends were 1 base for V and 5 bases for J; bases not matched to a gene: 2. The CDR3 protein is CASSLWGLAGDNEQFF. CDR3 coding DNA: TGTGCCAGCAGCTTGTGGGGACTAGCGGGGGACAATGAGCAGTTCTTC.

This clonotype has just a few counts. This rearrangement joins TRBV4-1 to TRBJ2-5; a possible D gene is TRBD1 (6 bases). Germline V gives CDR1 MGHRA, CDR2 YSYEKL. Deletions cut 0 bases from V and 4 bases from J, with 18 bases between. This CDR3 has 17 amino acids. CDR3 sequence (DNA): TGCGCCAGCAGCCAAGAAGGGGCCCTTGACAGGTCAGAGACCCAGTACTTC. As protein: CASSQEGALDRSETQYF.

This clonotype is a singleton in its sample. The chain combines TRBV6-5 with TRBJ2-1; perhaps TRBD1 as D (6 bases). CDR1 is MNHEY, CDR2 SVGAGI, per germline. This CDR3 contains 16 residues. The V gene lost 2 bases and the J gene lost 6 bases, with 17 bases spanning the gap. CDR3 DNA sequence: TGTGCCAGCAGTTACGGGGGACAAAAGGCTGGCAATGAGCAGTTCTTC. It specifies CASSYGGQKAGNEQFF.

This clonotype occurred a few times. This chain uses TRBV29-1 with TRBJ1-1, with unresolved D. This CDR3 has 11 residues. V was clipped by 3 bases and J by 8 bases, with 10 bases between them. Germline V CDR1 and CDR2: SQVTM, ANQGSEA. The CDR3 DNA is TGCAGCGTTGAGGTCGACTGGGAAGCTTTCTTT. Translating it yields CSVEVDWEAFF.

This clonotype was recorded only once. The rearrangement links TRBV7-9 to TRBJ2-1; 11 nucleotides align to TRBD2. Germline loops: CDR1 SEHNR, CDR2 FQNEAQ (reference sequence). The CDR3 is 16 amino acids. The V and J ends lost 4 bases and 7 bases, in that order; junction bases with no gene match: 9. The CDR3 sequence: CASSSPIAGGWNEQFF. The CDR3, as DNA: TGTGCCAGCAGCTCCCCCATAGCGGGAGGGTGGAATGAGCAGTTCTTC.

The rearrangement links TRBV5-1 to TRBJ1-1, with 9 bases aligning to TRBD1. The CDR3 is 15 residues long. Germline lookup yields CDR1 SGHRS and CDR2 YFSETQ. V trimming: 4 bases; J trimming: 0 bases; junction bases outside the gene matches: 4. The CDR3 nucleotides read TGCGCCAGCAGCGGGCGACAGGGGGTGAACACTGAAGCTTTCTTT. It codes for CASSGRQGVNTEAFF.

There are a few counts of this clonotype. The gene calls are TRBV20-1 and TRBJ2-1, with 14 positions matching TRBD2. Germline V gene lookup returns CDR1 DFQATT and CDR2 SNEGSKA (reference sequence). Unmatched junction bases numbered 7, after V lost 3 bases and J lost 9 bases. This CDR3 is built from 15 residues. The CDR3 here is CSARLGTSGRGEQFF. CDR3 nucleotide sequence: TGCAGTGCTAGGTTGGGGACTAGCGGGAGAGGTGAGCAGTTCTTC.

The chain uses TRBV29-1 and TRBJ1-1, with D unresolved. V gave up 6 bases and J gave up 0 bases, with 8 bases separating them. Per germline, CDR1 SQVTM and CDR2 ANQGSEA. There are 12 residues in the CDR3. The CDR3 DNA follows: TGCAGCGTAAACACTGTGAACACTGAAGCTTTCTTT. It is translated as CSVNTVNTEAFF.

This clonotype was counted a few times. The chain is built from TRBV7-2 and TRBJ1-1, with 7 bases matching TRBD1. CDR1 and CDR2 (germline): SGHTA, FQGNSA. V gave up 1 base and J gave up 3 bases; unmatched junction bases: 5. The CDR3 contains 15 residues. The CDR3 DNA follows: TGTGCCAGCAGCTTAGGAAGGGGGCGCTACACTGAAGCTTTCTTT. Its protein product is CASSLGRGRYTEAFF.

The rearrangement joins TRBV29-1 to TRBJ2-2; D uncertain. CDR3 length: 14 residues. Per germline, CDR1 SQVTM and CDR2 ANQGSEA. The germline V and J ends were trimmed by 0 bases and 6 bases, with 11 bases remaining between them. The chain's CDR3 is CSVEDGSSPGELFF. DNA for the CDR3: TGCAGCGTTGAAGATGGTAGTAGTCCCGGGGAGCTGTTTTTT.

The rearrangement links TRBV16 to TRBJ2-7; TRBD1 aligns across 8 bases. The germline CDR1 and CDR2 sequences are KGHSY and FQNENV. The CDR3 totals 16 residues. Trimming removed 1 base from V and 2 bases from J; junction bases left unmatched: 7. The CDR3 loop reads CASSQLAGQGTYEQYF. CDR3 DNA: TGTGCCAGCAGCCAATTAGCCGGACAGGGCACCTACGAGCAGTACTTC.

Many counts were recorded for this clonotype. The chain couples TRBV5-1 to TRBJ2-1, with TRBD2 matching over 14 bases. The V segment lost 4 bases and the J segment 9 bases; nucleotides outside the gene matches: 9. Germline V gene data show CDR1 as SGHRS and CDR2 as YFSETQ. CDR3 length equals 16 residues. CDR3 coding DNA: TGCGCCAGCAGCCCGGGACTAGCGGGAGTAGTGAGTGAGCAGTTCTTC. Its translation: CASSPGLAGVVSEQFF.

The rearrangement joins TRBV6-5 to TRBJ1-2; no clear D. Germline lookup yields CDR1 MNHEY and CDR2 SVGAGI. The CDR3 consists of 14 residues. V dropped 0 bases and J dropped 5 bases, with 10 bases sitting between them. This CDR3 is CASSYSIGWYGYTF. The CDR3 DNA reads TGTGCCAGCAGTTACTCGATTGGGTGGTATGGCTACACCTTC.

This clonotype has just a few counts. This chain connects TRBV7-2 to TRBJ2-7; 9 bases match TRBD1. This CDR3 is built from 15 residues. Germline V lookup: CDR1 SGHTA, CDR2 FQGNSA. The trim removed 3 bases at V and 3 bases at J, leaving 6 bases unmatched. The CDR3 loop reads CASSFFRGQGYEQYF. DNA of the CDR3: TGTGCCAGCAGCTTCTTCCGGGGACAGGGCTACGAGCAGTACTTC.

V gene TRBV27 combines with J gene TRBJ2-7; maybe TRBD2 (7 bases). The CDR3 is 13 residues long. V lost 4 bases to trimming and J lost 5 bases, with 12 bases between them. Germline CDR1 reads MNHEY; CDR2 reads SMNVEV (reference sequence). CDR3 amino acids: CASSSPGGDEQYF. Here the CDR3 DNA reads TGTGCCAGCAGTTCTCCGGGGGGCGACGAGCAGTACTTC.

The gene calls are TRBV6-1 and TRBJ1-1; 8 nucleotides align to TRBD1. Germline V gene lookup returns CDR1 MNHNS and CDR2 SASEGT. V shed 8 bases, J shed 4 bases, and the junction held 6 bases outside the gene matches. The CDR3 length is 13 residues. The CDR3 region has the DNA TGTGCCAGCCGTAGGACAGGGCTCACTGAAGCTTTCTTT. Its translation: CASRRTGLTEAFF.

The table lists this clonotype with many counts. J is TRBJ1-3 and V is TRBV12-3 or TRBV12-4; tentative D call: TRBD1 (6 bases). V lost 3 bases, J lost 1 base, and 7 bases lay in between. CDR3 size: 14 residues. CDR3 nucleotide sequence: TGTGCCAGCAGTTTGGACAGTTCTGGAAACACCATATATTTT. As protein: CASSLDSSGNTIYF.

The chain is built from TRBV6-2 or TRBV6-3 and TRBJ2-1; TRBD2 agrees at 7 bases. Trimming cost V 6 bases and J 3 bases; bases outside gene matches: 8. This CDR3 spans 15 amino acids. Germline V gene data show CDR1 as MNHEY and CDR2 as SVGEGT. DNA for the CDR3: TGTGCCAGCAGGGGCGGGGGAGGACTCTACAATGAGCAGTTCTTC. Its protein product is CASRGGGGLYNEQFF.

The chain has TRBV6-5 and TRBJ2-5; D is undetermined. The CDR3 sequence is 14 residues long. The germline gives CDR1 MNHEY, CDR2 SVGAGI. With 3 bases removed from V and 2 bases from J, the gap between germline ends came to 10 bases. The DNA of the CDR3 is TGTGCCAGCAGTTATGGCCTGGTGCAAGAGACCCAGTACTTC. It is translated as CASSYGLVQETQYF.

The chain is built from TRBV4-2 and TRBJ2-2; perhaps TRBD2 as D (6 bases). V was trimmed by 10 bases and J by 5 bases, leaving 14 bases between them. Germline V lookup: CDR1 LGHNA, CDR2 YNFKEQ. The length of the CDR3 is 13 residues. The CDR3 region has the DNA TGTGCCATTCTCGGGAGTGGGACCGGGGAGCTGTTTTTT. As protein: CAILGSGTGELFF.

The gene calls are TRBV3-1 and TRBJ2-1; D remains unclear. Germline-derived CDR1 and CDR2 are LGHDT and YNNKEL (reference sequence). The CDR3 is 15 residues long. V was shortened by 1 base and J by 5 bases, with 12 bases between the two germline ends. The CDR3 nucleotides read TGTGCCAGCAGCCAAGGGCTAGTGCTCCACAATGAGCAGTTCTTC. Protein product: CASSQGLVLHNEQFF.

This CDR3 reads CASRAGARSYEQYF. CDR3 nucleotides: TGTGCCAGCAGAGCGGGAGCCCGCTCCTACGAGCAGTACTTC. The V call is TRBV12-3 or TRBV12-4, the J call TRBJ2-7; 8 bases map to TRBD2. The CDR3 runs 14 residues. With 6 bases clipped from V and 0 bases from J, the junction kept 4 bases outside the gene matches.